Listed below are T cell receptor beta chains from one sample, sequenced in a study of circulating CD8 cells and anti-PD-1 response in melanoma. From the reads, TCRdb called clonotypes with MiXCR, one entry per CDR3 protein. Counted here are about 440 distinct CDR3 sequences, less than 8.5% occurring once; the ten biggest clones make up about 41%. The sequences come from CD8+ T cells from PBMCs, collected at baseline or after one month of anti-PD-1 therapy (not recorded which). All receptors derive from a human donor with melanoma. CDR3s leave out the opening cysteine and the closing phenylalanine or tryptophan. A D gene is named only where the DNA matches it firmly.

v_call	d_call	j_call	cdr3_aa
TRBV19	NA	TRBJ2-7	ASSIGWDEQY
TRBV28	NA	TRBJ2-7	ASSPGAAHYEQY
TRBV20-1	NA	TRBJ2-1	STLSDSSYNEQF
TRBV7-3	TRBD2	TRBJ2-3	ASSPSGGITDTQY
TRBV5-6	NA	TRBJ2-1	ASSFGGRAYNEQF
TRBV4-1	TRBD2	TRBJ2-2	ASSGSFTGELF
TRBV6-5	NA	TRBJ2-5	ASSYSRNLEETQY
TRBV5-4	NA	TRBJ1-1	AGHRDMNTEAF
TRBV20-1	TRBD1	TRBJ2-7	SAPEPGGWNEQY
TRBV11-2	TRBD2	TRBJ2-7	ASSLGASGTEQY
TRBV4-1	TRBD1	TRBJ2-7	ASSQMTGVSEQY